The source of this T cell receptor beta chain is a study of shared clonotypes between healthy human individuals. On the study more broadly: Used for every donor were three CD4 naive, three CD4 memory, two CD8 naive and one CD8 memory plate. The study, taken as a whole, reports: Non-shared clonotypes displayed generation probabilities falling below those of clonotypes present in all four donors. Across a few donors, naive CD4 shared around 5.3%, naive CD8 3.5% to 4%, memory CD4 roughly 2.1%, memory CD8 0.35% to 0.5%.

About this clone itself: As yet, its antigen is unknown.

In the authors' workflow: For the immunoSEQ data, sequences were junction-only without quality scores, so filtering differed. The table came from immunoSEQ multiplex PCR; TCRdb's copy has only in-frame clones and leaves some out. V and J calls and clone size are copied from that table; D and trimming were computed from the DNA. Of more than 500,000 clones in the sample, 90% to 96% are singletons; the top ten hold about 0.064%. CDR3 length equals 15 residues. With 5 bases clipped from V and 9 bases from J, the junction kept 9 bases outside the gene matches. Germline loops: CDR1 SGHTA, CDR2 FQGNSA. The sequencing sample was made of naive CD4+ T cells sorted from blood. The subset denotes: CD45RA+ positively selected. The sequence came from a woman in her 30s in good health. The chain recombines TRBV7-2 with TRBJ2-4; TRBD2 agrees at 11 bases. The CDR3 reads CASSPPLAGVGIQYF. The CDR3 nucleotides read TGTGCCAGCAGCCCGCCACTAGCGGGAGTTGGCATTCAGTACTTC.